A selection of T cell receptor beta chains follows, all from one sample in a study of T cells in localized non-small cell lung cancer. Sequencing was performed with immunoSEQ multiplex PCR; in TCRdb, only in-frame clones are kept and a portion is missing. This sample yields roughly 34,000 clones, of which 65% to 90% are seen a single time; around 4% belongs to the top ten. The input for sequencing was peripheral blood, taken before any cancer treatment. The receptors come from a male donor at least 60 years old with stage III lung adenocarcinoma. The CDR3 runs from the conserved cysteine through the conserved F or W. Each record gives: D gene, J gene, V gene, clone size, CDR3 protein, CDR3 DNA. D genes are given only for firm matches. Expanded clones get a size class; other rows say once, few or many, or leave the size out.

D: TRBD1
J: TRBJ2-5
V: TRBV2
size: NA
CDR3: CASGKGQGLGGQYF
DNA: TGTGCCAGCGGCAAGGGACAGGGGCTCGGAGGCCAGTACTTC

D: TRBD1
J: TRBJ2-1
V: TRBV4-1
size: NA
CDR3: CASSQGWTGGKSYNEQFF
DNA: TGCGCCAGCAGCCAAGGATGGACAGGGGGCAAGTCCTACAATGAGCAGTTCTTC

D: NA
J: TRBJ1-1
V: TRBV30
size: NA
CDR3: CAWSKGMNTEAFF
DNA: TGTGCCTGGAGTAAAGGGATGAACACTGAAGCTTTCTTT

D: NA
J: TRBJ1-6
V: TRBV9
size: NA
CDR3: CASSQVPGRGGVSPLHF
DNA: TGTGCCAGCAGCCAAGTTCCTGGCCGGGGGGGGGTTTCACCCCTCCACTTT

D: NA
J: TRBJ2-2
V: TRBV11-2
size: NA
CDR3: CASSLERTPTGELFF
DNA: TGTGCCAGCAGCTTAGAAAGGACTCCCACCGGGGAGCTGTTTTTT

D: NA
J: TRBJ2-7
V: TRBV5-1
size: medium-sized
CDR3: CASSFSPSEQYF
DNA: TGCGCCAGCAGCTTCTCCCCCTCCGAGCAGTACTTC

D: NA
J: TRBJ1-5
V: TRBV28
size: NA
CDR3: CASSYLRTQHF
DNA: TGTGCCAGCAGTTACTTACGGACCCAGCATTTT

D: NA
J: TRBJ1-3
V: TRBV28
size: NA
CDR3: CASSFTGPSGNTIYF
DNA: TGTGCCAGCAGTTTTACAGGCCCCTCTGGAAACACCATATATTTT

D: NA
J: TRBJ2-7
V: TRBV29-1
size: NA
CDR3: CSAGTPHSYEQYF
DNA: TGCAGCGCTGGGACCCCCCACTCCTACGAGCAGTACTTC

D: NA
J: TRBJ2-7
V: TRBV4-1
size: once
CDR3: CASSQEKRSSYEQYF
DNA: TGCGCCAGCAGCCAAGAGAAGCGAAGCTCCTACGAGCAGTACTTC

D: NA
J: TRBJ1-1
V: TRBV29-1
size: NA
CDR3: CSVEKQGSTEAFF
DNA: TGCAGCGTTGAAAAACAGGGTAGCACTGAAGCTTTCTTT

D: NA
J: TRBJ1-1
V: TRBV28
size: NA
CDR3: CASSLSAGAPFAEAFF
DNA: TGTGCCAGCAGTTTATCGGCAGGGGCGCCTTTCGCTGAAGCTTTCTTT

D: TRBD1
J: TRBJ2-1
V: TRBV19
size: NA
CDR3: CASTTGGPLRKQFF
DNA: TGTGCCAGTACAACAGGGGGCCCCCTTCGAAAGCAGTTCTTC

D: NA
J: TRBJ2-7
V: TRBV5-1
size: NA
CDR3: CASSVWGSEQYF
DNA: TGCGCCAGCAGCGTCTGGGGTAGCGAGCAGTACTTC

D: NA
J: TRBJ2-5
V: TRBV7-2
size: once
CDR3: CASSPGGTGETQYF
DNA: TGTGCCAGCAGTCCAGGGGGGACGGGGGAGACCCAGTACTTC

D: NA
J: TRBJ1-2
V: TRBV30
size: once
CDR3: CAWSVGVGRTYGYTF
DNA: TGTGCCTGGAGTGTAGGAGTCGGCAGGACCTATGGCTACACCTTC

D: NA
J: TRBJ1-2
V: TRBV5-6
size: NA
CDR3: CASSLAQGLAIGYTF
DNA: TGTGCCAGCAGCTTGGCTCAGGGGCTAGCGATAGGCTACACCTTC

D: NA
J: TRBJ2-7
V: TRBV28
size: NA
CDR3: CASSTRSYEQYF
DNA: TGTGCCAGCTCGACGCGTTCCTACGAGCAGTACTTC

D: NA
J: TRBJ2-4
V: TRBV7-9
size: NA
CDR3: CASSTSYRGLGIQYF
DNA: TGTGCCAGCAGCACGTCTTACAGGGGACTTGGCATTCAGTACTTC

D: NA
J: TRBJ2-6
V: TRBV19
size: NA
CDR3: CASSIGLAANVLTF
DNA: TGTGCCAGTAGTATAGGGCTCGCGGCCAACGTCCTGACTTTC

D: NA
J: TRBJ1-4
V: TRBV5-4
size: NA
CDR3: CASSPGGGIPNEKLFF
DNA: TGTGCCAGCAGCCCGGGTGGTGGTATTCCGAATGAAAAACTGTTTTTT

D: NA
J: TRBJ1-4
V: TRBV6-1
size: NA
CDR3: CASGTRSEKLFF
DNA: TGTGCCAGCGGGACCAGGAGTGAAAAACTGTTTTTT

D: TRBD1
J: TRBJ1-4
V: TRBV10-3
size: NA
CDR3: CAISEQGAVEKLFF
DNA: TGTGCCATCAGTGAGCAGGGGGCCGTTGAAAAACTGTTTTTT

D: NA
J: TRBJ1-2
V: TRBV5-1
size: NA
CDR3: CASSSQPNYGYTF
DNA: TGCGCCAGCAGTAGTCAGCCTAACTATGGCTACACCTTC

D: NA
J: TRBJ1-6
V: TRBV4-1
size: NA
CDR3: CASSQVQGVQASPLHF
DNA: TGCGCCAGCAGCCAAGTCCAGGGCGTCCAGGCATCACCCCTCCACTTT

D: NA
J: TRBJ1-2
V: TRBV9
size: few
CDR3: CASSPPSGAGEGYTF
DNA: TGTGCCAGCAGCCCCCCGTCAGGGGCAGGTGAAGGCTACACCTTC

D: NA
J: TRBJ2-3
V: TRBV7-2
size: NA
CDR3: CASSHPQNTQYF
DNA: TGTGCCAGCAGTCACCCCCAGAATACGCAGTATTTT

D: NA
J: TRBJ2-4
V: TRBV2
size: NA
CDR3: CASNLIAKNIQYF
DNA: TGTGCCAGCAATTTGATAGCCAAAAACATTCAGTACTTC

D: NA
J: TRBJ1-2
V: TRBV7-3
size: NA
CDR3: CASSFGDDYGYTF
DNA: TGTGCCAGCAGCTTCGGGGACGACTATGGCTACACCTTC

D: NA
J: TRBJ2-2
V: TRBV18
size: NA
CDR3: CASSPGAQNTGELFF
DNA: TGTGCCAGCTCACCCGGGGCACAGAACACCGGGGAGCTGTTTTTT

D: TRBD1
J: TRBJ1-4
V: TRBV29-1
size: NA
CDR3: CSATGQGVTRKEKLFF
DNA: TGCAGCGCAACGGGACAGGGGGTAACAAGGAAGGAAAAACTGTTTTTT

D: NA
J: TRBJ2-2
V: TRBV6-4
size: NA
CDR3: CASSSEGTGELFF
DNA: TGTGCCAGCAGTTCGGAGGGGACCGGGGAGCTGTTTTTT

D: TRBD1
J: TRBJ1-2
V: TRBV27
size: NA
CDR3: CASSYQQGASLYGYTF
DNA: TGTGCCAGCAGCTACCAACAGGGGGCTTCCCTCTATGGCTACACCTTC

D: TRBD2
J: TRBJ2-1
V: TRBV5-1
size: NA
CDR3: CASSLDVAGANEQFF
DNA: TGCGCCAGCAGCTTGGATGTAGCGGGGGCGAATGAGCAGTTCTTC

D: NA
J: TRBJ2-7
V: TRBV27
size: NA
CDR3: CASSLTATYEQYF
DNA: TGTGCCAGCAGTTTAACAGCAACCTACGAGCAGTACTTC

D: TRBD2
J: TRBJ2-4
V: TRBV27
size: few
CDR3: CASSLFGREGNIQYF
DNA: TGTGCCAGCAGTTTATTCGGGAGGGAGGGGAACATTCAGTACTTC

D: NA
J: TRBJ1-3
V: TRBV7-9
size: few
CDR3: CASSLDWSAKDF
DNA: TGTGCCAGCAGCTTAGACTGGTCAGCTAAAGATTTT